One sample yielded the 18 T cell receptor beta chains listed below, sequenced in a study of blood T cell repertoires in COVID-19. Using immunoSEQ multiplex PCR, the repertoire was profiled, and TCRdb retains in-frame clones only, with some absent. The sample contains 300,000 to 350,000 clones, 89% of which appear only once. The sample consisted of peripheral blood. Receptors were obtained from a woman aged 60-70 years with COVID-19, enrolled during active disease.

The chain is built from TRBV5-1 and TRBJ2-7, with 8 bases fitting TRBD1. The CDR3 has 14 residues. Germline V gene data show CDR1 as SGHRS and CDR2 as YFSETQ. The V gene end was trimmed by 4 bases and the J gene end by 3 bases; junction bases not matched to a gene: 6. The DNA of the CDR3 is TGCGCCAGCAGCGAGATGACAGGGGACTACGAGCAGTACTTC. This sequence encodes CASSEMTGDYEQYF.

To note about this clone: Other DNA sequences within the sample encode an identical CDR3. The rearrangement uses TRBV6-5 and TRBJ1-4; 7 bases agree with TRBD1. The ends lost 6 bases at V and 7 bases at J; junction bases unmatched: 8. From germline, CDR1 is MNHEY and CDR2 SVGAGI. This CDR3 is built from 14 residues. The CDR3 sequence: CASRRQGRGEKLFF. CDR3 DNA sequence: TGTGCCAGCAGACGACAGGGAAGGGGTGAAAAACTGTTTTTT.

The chain uses TRBV18 and TRBJ1-3, with D possibly being TRBD1 (6 bases). CDR1 and CDR2 from the germline V gene are KGHSH and LQKENI. The V gene lost 6 bases and the J gene lost 4 bases, with 16 bases spanning the gap. The CDR3 spans 15 residues. The CDR3 coding sequence is TGTGCCAGCTCTGCGGACAGAGGACCGGGAAACACCATATATTTT. The encoded protein is CASSADRGPGNTIYF.

The chain joins TRBV24-1 to TRBJ1-2, with 10 bases identical to TRBD1. Unmatched junction bases numbered 8, after V lost 4 bases and J lost 7 bases. Germline V CDR1 and CDR2: KGHDR, SFDVKD. CDR3 length: 15 residues. In DNA form, the CDR3 reads TGTGCCACCAGTGACCCTTCCGGGACAGGGGCTGGCTACACCTTC. Amino acid sequence: CATSDPSGTGAGYTF.

This rearrangement joins TRBV12-3 or TRBV12-4 to TRBJ2-7; no clear D gene. V lost 10 bases and J 1 base, leaving 14 bases between the germline ends. This CDR3 has 13 residues. CDR3 DNA sequence: TGTGCCACACGTCAAGGCGGTTCCTACGAGCAGTACTTC. Translated, it gives CATRQGGSYEQYF.

As to this clone: Other DNA sequences in this sample translate to the same CDR3. This sequence joins TRBV6-4 and TRBJ1-1; D gene uncertain. V shed 6 bases and J shed 2 bases, with 10 bases lying between them. This CDR3 contains 13 residues. Germline V CDR1 and CDR2: MRHNA, SNTAGT. As DNA, the CDR3 is TGTGCCAGCAGGAGGGAGGGAAACACTGAAGCTTTCTTT. Its protein product is CASRREGNTEAFF.

The rearrangement joins TRBV13 to TRBJ2-3; TRBD2 matches 11 bases. V shed 5 bases and J 5 bases; nucleotides not matched to a gene: 9. Germline assignment: CDR1 PRHDT and CDR2 FYEKMQ (reference sequence). CDR3 length equals 16 residues. CDR3 DNA: TGTGCCAGCAGCCCCCTAGCGGGGGGCCGGGAAGATACGCAGTATTTT. It codes for CASSPLAGGREDTQYF.

This chain links TRBV10-3 with TRBJ2-7, with D unresolved. V lost 6 bases to trimming and J lost 0 bases, with 12 bases between them. The length of the CDR3 is 14 residues. The V gene's germline CDR1 is ENHRY and CDR2 SYGVKD. The CDR3, as DNA: TGTGCCATCAGCCAGACGGAGTTCTCCTACGAGCAGTACTTC. As protein: CAISQTEFSYEQYF.

V and J are TRBV2 and TRBJ1-1, with no clear D. Per germline, CDR1 SNHLY and CDR2 FYNNEI. The V end was cut by 4 bases, the J end by 8 bases, with 14 bases between. The CDR3 totals 13 residues. CDR3 DNA sequence: TGTGCCAGCAGTGTAGGTTTCGCTAGAGAAGCTTTCTTT. As protein: CASSVGFAREAFF.

The chain employs TRBV2 and TRBJ1-5; D is possibly TRBD1 (6 bases). This CDR3 comprises 15 residues. Trimming took 2 bases from V and 2 from J, leaving 10 bases between them. Looked up from germline, CDR1 is SNHLY and CDR2 is FYNNEI. DNA of the CDR3: TGTGCCAGCAGTGAATTGGGGGCCGGCAATCAGCCCCAGCATTTT. Protein sequence: CASSELGAGNQPQHF. Full variable domain (outside the CDR3, taken from reference TRBV2 and TRBJ1-5): EPEVTQTPSHQVTQMGQEVILRCVPISNHLYFYWYRQILGQKVEFLVSFYNNEISEKSEIFDDQFSVERPDGSNFTLKIRSTKLEDSAMYFCASSELGAGNQPQHFGDGTRLSIL.

This rearrangement joins TRBV30 to TRBJ1-5; D gene uncertain. The V end was cut by 3 bases, the J end by 0 bases, with 12 bases between. The length of the CDR3 is 15 residues. Per the germline V gene, CDR1 is GTSNPN and CDR2 is SVGIG (reference sequence). This CDR3 reads CAWSPGIRSNQPQHF. CDR3 bases: TGTGCCTGGAGCCCGGGGATCCGTAGCAATCAGCCCCAGCATTTT.

V and J are TRBV9 and TRBJ1-6; TRBD1 agrees at 7 bases. CDR3 length equals 15 residues. Germline V lookup: CDR1 SGDLS, CDR2 YYNGEE. The trim removed 0 bases at V and 7 bases at J, leaving 4 bases unmatched. CDR3 bases: TGTGCCAGCAGCGTAGAAGGCAGGGGGAATTCACCCCTCCACTTT. Translating it yields CASSVEGRGNSPLHF.

The J gene is TRBJ2-5, the V gene TRBV29-1; maybe TRBD1 (5 bases). This CDR3 is built from 11 residues. With 7 bases removed from V and 12 bases from J, the gap between germline ends came to 18 bases. Germline V gene sequence: CDR1 SQVTM, CDR2 ANQGSEA. The CDR3 region is CSARRAPVEYF. In nucleotides, the CDR3 is TGCAGCGCCCGCAGGGCCCCGGTAGAGTACTTC.

V and J are TRBV11-2 and TRBJ2-7; D is undetermined. This CDR3 has 13 amino acids. V lost 1 base and J lost 6, with 10 bases in between. Germline CDR1 and CDR2: SGHAT and FQNNGV. In DNA form, the CDR3 reads TGTGCCAGCAGCTTAGTCAGCCCGGGCGAGCAGTACTTC. It codes for CASSLVSPGEQYF.

The chain combines TRBV5-6 with TRBJ2-3; TRBD1 agrees at 8 bases. The CDR3 has 15 amino acids. Germline CDR1 and CDR2: SGHDT and YYEEEE. J lost 5 bases, V lost 4 bases, and 9 bases had no gene match. The CDR3 reads CASSPGGRGKDTQYF. The CDR3 DNA reads TGTGCCAGCAGCCCAGGGGGCCGGGGAAAAGATACGCAGTATTTT.

V usage is TRBV19 and J usage is TRBJ2-2; weak D call: TRBD2 (6 bases). This CDR3 comprises 14 residues. Between the trimmed V and J ends, which lost 10 bases and 4 bases, there was a span of 16 bases. Per germline, CDR1 LNHDA and CDR2 SQIVND (reference sequence). CDR3 DNA: TGTGCCACCCCAAGGGAGGACATCACCGGGGAGCTGTTTTTT. As protein: CATPREDITGELFF.

The chain uses TRBV7-2 and TRBJ1-6; 7 bases match TRBD1. This CDR3 has 15 amino acids. Trimming at V came to 1 base and at J to 8 bases, leaving 5 bases not matched to a gene. Germline V gives CDR1 SGHTA, CDR2 FQGNSA. CDR3 in DNA: TGTGCCAGCAGCTTAGGTATCGGGACAGATTCACCCCTCCACTTT. Amino acids: CASSLGIGTDSPLHF. The full variable domain, in which reference TRBV7-2 and TRBJ1-6 provide the parts outside the CDR3, is GAGVSQSPSNKVTEKGKDVELRCDPISGHTALYWYRQSLGQGLEFLIYFQGNSAPDKSGLPSDRFSAERTGGSVSTLTIQRTQQEDSAVYLCASSLGIGTDSPLHFGNGTRLTVT.

The chain has TRBV29-1 and TRBJ1-5, with D possibly matching TRBD1 (6 bases). The CDR3 is 14 amino acids. Trimming removed 4 bases at V and 0 bases at J, with 10 bases between. Germline V gene lookup returns CDR1 SQVTM and CDR2 ANQGSEA. This CDR3 is CSVAQGTSNQPQHF. As DNA, the CDR3 is TGCAGCGTTGCGCAGGGGACTAGCAATCAGCCCCAGCATTTT.